This TCR beta chain was captured in a study of blood T cell repertoires in COVID-19. Study-level background: Samples representing acute and convalescent COVID-19 were sourced from the United States, Italy and Spain. PBMCs, B-cell-depleted T cells, or T cells provided the cDNA or gDNA that made up the material.

The Seattle site enrolled patients during active infection and followed them longitudinally. Original processing notes: Quantification of nucleated cells was approximated via reference gene primer amplification. Clones were sequenced by immunoSEQ multiplex PCR, and TCRdb holds only the in-frame ones, with some missing. V, J and clone size are taken as reported in that table, and D and trimming were inferred from the DNA itself. The table records around 440,000 clones, around 89% of them present only once. Trimming shortened V by 5 bases and J by 3 bases, and 16 bases separated the two germline ends. Germline CDR1 reads SQVTM; CDR2 reads ANQGSEA. This CDR3 comprises 14 residues.

The rearrangement uses TRBV29-1 and TRBJ1-1; D may be TRBD1 (5 bases). This TCR was recovered from a woman aged 45 to 65 with COVID-19, enrolled during active disease. The sequencing sample was made of peripheral blood. CDR3 in amino acids: CSVSTHGGDTEAFF. The CDR3 DNA sequence: TGCAGCGTTTCGACCCATGGAGGGGACACTGAAGCTTTCTTT.